The 21 T cell receptor beta chains below come from one sample, sequenced in a study of cytomegalovirus exposure and HLA in healthy donors. Assay used: immunoSEQ multiplex PCR; TCRdb lists only in-frame clones, some missing. The sample holds roughly 52,000 clones; 85% to 95% are singletons and the top ten take approximately 1.7%. The sample comprised PBMCs. These receptors were obtained from a woman between 18 and 29 years old in good health and CMV-seropositive.

The chain links TRBV10-1 to TRBJ1-6; 8 nucleotides line up with TRBD1. Trimming at V came to 0 bases and at J to 7 bases, leaving 2 bases not matched to a gene. CDR1 is WNHNN, CDR2 SYGVQD, per germline (reference sequence). The CDR3 covers 15 residues. The CDR3 DNA sequence: TGCGCCAGCAGTGAGTCGAGGGACAGGAATTCACCCCTCCACTTT. Encoded protein: CASSESRDRNSPLHF.

The chain uses TRBV2 and TRBJ1-1, with no clear D. Germline V gene lookup returns CDR1 SNHLY and CDR2 FYNNEI. V was shortened by 8 bases and J by 10 bases, with 11 bases between the two germline ends. The CDR3 consists of 10 residues. This CDR3 is CASARFGAFF. The CDR3 DNA follows: TGTGCCAGCGCGCGGTTCGGAGCTTTCTTT.

This chain uses TRBV6-6 with TRBJ1-1; no definite D call. The CDR3 extends over 12 amino acids. Trimming pared 5 bases from V and 5 bases from J, leaving 9 bases between. Germline loops: CDR1 MNHNY, CDR2 SVGAGI (reference sequence). CDR3 residues: CASSPTGTEAFF. The CDR3 DNA reads as TGTGCCAGCAGTCCCACGGGAACTGAAGCTTTCTTT.

This clone was picked up a small number of times. The rearrangement links TRBV4-2 to TRBJ2-3, with TRBD1 identical over 9 bases. Germline V gene sequence: CDR1 LGHNA, CDR2 YNFKEQ. This CDR3 is built from 15 residues. The junction had 2 bases not matched to a gene; V was cut back by 0 bases and J by 4 bases. The CDR3 sequence is CASSQDRTGADTQYF. The CDR3 nucleotides read TGTGCCAGCAGCCAAGATAGGACAGGGGCAGATACGCAGTATTTT.

The chain carries TRBV10-3 and TRBJ1-4; D is possibly TRBD1 (5 bases). The CDR3 contains 14 residues. Germline V gives CDR1 ENHRY, CDR2 SYGVKD. The V and J ends lost 10 bases and 5 bases respectively, with 17 bases between them. The CDR3 sequence: CATWTGAGNEKLFF. The CDR3 DNA sequence: TGTGCCACCTGGACCGGGGCGGGGAATGAAAAACTGTTTTTT.

The chain employs TRBV9 and TRBJ1-1; D might be TRBD1 (5 bases). V lost 4 bases and J lost 1, with 11 bases in between. The length of the CDR3 is 14 residues. Per germline, CDR1 SGDLS and CDR2 YYNGEE. CDR3 sequence reads: CASSSATGNTEAFF. CDR3 nucleotides: TGTGCCAGCAGCTCTGCCACAGGGAACACTGAAGCTTTCTTT.

The chain employs TRBV19 and TRBJ2-4; 8 bases agree with TRBD1. The CDR3 covers 17 residues. Germline-derived CDR1 and CDR2 are LNHDA and SQIVND (reference sequence). J lost 1 base, V lost 5 bases, and 10 bases had no gene match. CDR3 in amino acids: CASSFTTGVAAKNIQYF. The CDR3 DNA follows: TGTGCCAGTAGTTTTACGACAGGGGTTGCGGCCAAAAACATTCAGTACTTC.

This chain uses TRBV5-6 with TRBJ1-1; TRBD1 matches at 9 bases. The CDR3 covers 13 residues. The germline CDR1 and CDR2 sequences are SGHDT and YYEEEE. J gave up 11 bases and V 0 bases, and 5 bases lay outside the gene matches. CDR3 nucleotide sequence: TGTGCCAGCAGCTTGGATTGGGACAGGGAGGCTTTCTTT. Translation: CASSLDWDREAFF.

The chain couples TRBV13 to TRBJ1-3, with 7 nucleotides matching TRBD1. The J segment lost 2 bases and the V segment lost 4 bases, leaving 5 bases of the junction unmatched. The CDR3 runs 15 residues. Germline loops: CDR1 PRHDT, CDR2 FYEKMQ (reference sequence). CDR3 amino acids: CASSSDRETGNTIYF. CDR3 DNA: TGTGCCAGCAGCTCCGACAGGGAAACTGGAAACACCATATATTTT.

This chain links TRBV6-5 with TRBJ1-1; tentatively, D is TRBD1 (6 bases). CDR1 and CDR2 from the germline V gene are MNHEY and SVGAGI. This CDR3 comprises 13 residues. The V and J ends lost 5 bases and 12 bases respectively, with 19 bases between them. CDR3: CASSPGTPPITFF. The CDR3 nucleotides are TGTGCCAGCAGTCCGGGGACACCGCCCATAACTTTCTTT.

This sequence joins TRBV5-4 and TRBJ2-5; TRBD2 matches at 11 bases. The CDR3 totals 15 residues. The germline CDR1 and CDR2 sequences are SGHNT and YYREEE (reference sequence). J gave up 4 bases and V 5 bases, and 7 bases lay outside the gene matches. The chain's CDR3 is CASRVAGGPRETQYF. In DNA, the CDR3 is TGTGCCAGCAGAGTAGCGGGGGGGCCTCGAGAGACCCAGTACTTC.

This clone was found once. The chain links TRBV4-3 to TRBJ2-3; D is perhaps TRBD1 (6 bases). The germline gives CDR1 LGHNA, CDR2 YSLEER. With 3 bases removed from V and 2 bases from J, the gap between germline ends came to 9 bases. CDR3 length equals 14 residues. In DNA form, the CDR3 reads TGCGCCAGCAGCCAGAGACAGGACACAGATACGCAGTATTTT. Amino acid sequence: CASSQRQDTDTQYF.

The rearrangement uses TRBV13 and TRBJ2-4; unclear D gene. This CDR3 spans 12 amino acids. CDR1 is PRHDT, CDR2 FYEKMQ, per germline (reference sequence). V gave up 5 bases and J gave up 9 bases, with 11 bases separating them. Written as DNA, the CDR3 is TGTGCCAGCAGCCTGAGTTCGGGCATTCAGTACTTC. The encoded protein is CASSLSSGIQYF.

The chain couples TRBV6-6 to TRBJ1-2; D gene uncertain. The germline gives CDR1 MNHNY, CDR2 SVGAGI (reference sequence). The CDR3 has 10 amino acids. Trimming left V 8 bases short and J 9 bases short, with 10 bases between. CDR3: CASGTASYTF. The DNA of the CDR3 is TGTGCCAGCGGAACAGCTAGCTACACCTTC.

The V call is TRBV11-2, the J call TRBJ2-2, with D tentatively TRBD1 (5 bases). With 5 bases removed from V and 6 bases from J, the gap between germline ends came to 19 bases. This CDR3 has 16 residues. Germline values: CDR1 SGHAT, CDR2 FQNNGV. CDR3 amino acids: CASSPISLWGPGELFF. The CDR3, as DNA: TGTGCCAGCAGCCCCATTTCGTTGTGGGGCCCCGGGGAGCTGTTTTTT.

The rearrangement links TRBV2 to TRBJ2-7; 8 bases align to TRBD2. Trimming at V came to 10 bases and at J to 3 bases, leaving 11 bases not matched to a gene. The length of the CDR3 is 14 residues. Germline CDR1 and CDR2: SNHLY and FYNNEI. The DNA for the CDR3 is TGTGCCACCCAGGCGGAGGCGGGGGGCTACGAGCAGTACTTC. Its translation is CATQAEAGGYEQYF. The full variable domain, in which reference TRBV2 and TRBJ2-7 provide the parts outside the CDR3, is EPEVTQTPSHQVTQMGQEVILRCVPISNHLYFYWYRQILGQKVEFLVSFYNNEISEKSEIFDDQFSVERPDGSNFTLKIRSTKLEDSAMYFCATQAEAGGYEQYFGPGTRLTVT.

V is TRBV4-3 and J is TRBJ2-1; 10 positions agree with TRBD2. Germline V gives CDR1 LGHNA, CDR2 YSLEER. V was pared by 0 bases and J by 7 bases, with 21 bases of the junction left unmatched. The CDR3 has 21 residues. CDR3 DNA sequence: TGCGCCAGCAGCCAAGATTGGTTGCTCGTCCCAGCGGGGGGGCCCTCTAATGAGCAGTTCTTC. This encodes CASSQDWLLVPAGGPSNEQFF.

This clone was seen only once. The chain uses TRBV5-6 and TRBJ1-6; no clear D. The CDR3 contains 15 residues. The germline CDR1 and CDR2 sequences are SGHDT and YYEEEE. Trimming pared 0 bases from V and 6 bases from J, leaving 10 bases between. As DNA, the CDR3 is TGTGCCAGCAGCTTGGGACAAATCGCTAATTCACCCCTCCACTTT. Protein sequence: CASSLGQIANSPLHF.

This sequence joins TRBV29-1 and TRBJ2-7, with 8 bases lining up with TRBD2. Germline-derived CDR1 and CDR2 are SQVTM and ANQGSEA. The V segment lost 0 bases and the J segment 3 bases; nucleotides outside the gene matches: 10. The CDR3 totals 16 residues. The CDR3 nucleotides are TGCAGCGTTGAAGACGCTGTAGCGGGGTACCTCTACGAGCAGTACTTC. Translation gives CSVEDAVAGYLYEQYF.

The rearrangement uses TRBV6-5 and TRBJ2-1, with D perhaps matching TRBD1 (6 bases). Trimming cost V 2 bases and J 6 bases, with 11 bases left between them. CDR3 length: 14 amino acids. Germline CDR1 reads MNHEY; CDR2 reads SVGAGI. The CDR3 reads CASSYGGRVNEQFF. The CDR3 DNA reads as TGTGCCAGCAGTTACGGGGGCAGGGTCAATGAGCAGTTCTTC.

This clone was found once. The chain links TRBV5-8 to TRBJ1-4; 10 nucleotides agree with TRBD1. The ends lost 5 bases at V and 7 bases at J; junction bases unmatched: 8. CDR1 and CDR2 (germline): SGHTS, YDEGEE. The CDR3 has 15 amino acids. This chain's CDR3 is CASRGTGARIEKLFF. Here the CDR3 DNA reads TGTGCCAGCAGGGGGACAGGGGCAAGGATTGAAAAACTGTTTTTT.